This T cell receptor beta chain came from a study of shared T cell receptors in the human thymus. Some clones are missing from TCRdb's copy, which holds only in-frame ones; the method was immunoSEQ multiplex PCR. The sample lists 600,000 to 900,000 clones, 70% to 90% occurring once. The length of the CDR3 is 13 residues. Trimming left V 1 base short and J 5 bases short, with 9 bases between. In germline, CDR1 is SGHDT, CDR2 YYEEEE. The same data also went into a second study, on human thymus T cells. From that second work: Each of the donors was a healthy Finnish infant who was undergoing open corrective cardiac surgery for congenital heart defects. From resections taken during corrective heart surgery, the thymus tissue was obtained. Thymic and blood repertoires appeared to carry a bias in their V and J gene usage. Related work showed strongly overlapping thymic repertoires across unrelated individuals.

This clonotype was obtained from a girl less than two years old with a congenital heart defect. The chain couples TRBV5-6 to TRBJ1-2; D gene uncertain. Sequencing was done on a sample of thymocytes. The CDR3 nucleotides are TGTGCCAGCAGCTTGAGAGGTCCTTATGGCTACACCTTC. Residues: CASSLRGPYGYTF.